This T cell receptor beta chain was sequenced during a study of T-cell memory formation after mild COVID-19. Study-wide context: Across donors, TCR clusters were largely donor specific. Findings of the study overall: Clones that contracted from day 15 to 85 were balanced CD4/CD8, while later expanders leaned CD4+. Cross-reactive memory apparently joined, as some responding clones appeared in pre-infection memory.

Notes on this clonotype: The target antigen is unknown.

V lost 5 bases to trimming and J lost 5 bases, with 9 bases between them. The CDR3 spans 12 residues. Libraries for TCRalpha and TCRbeta carried sample barcodes and unique molecular identifiers via 5'RACE. TCRdb redid the calling of the 5' RACE reads with MiXCR, one entry per CDR3 protein. This table has approximately 54,000 distinct CDR3 sequences, 9.5% to 15% appearing once. The V gene is TRBV12-3 or TRBV12-4, the J gene TRBJ1-1, with D tentatively TRBD1 (6 bases). The sequencing sample was made of PBMCs or a T cell subset sorted from them (not recorded which). This TCR came from a man aged 18-30 years who had mild COVID-19 (a few samples of this study predate the infection). Cell type and time point are not known. The CDR3 sequence is CASSAQGTEAFF. CDR3 nucleotide sequence: TGTGCCAGCAGTGCCCAGGGGACTGAAGCTTTCTTT.